This T cell receptor beta chain comes out of a study of shared clonotypes between healthy human individuals. Study in general: The study used three CD4 naive, three CD4 memory, two CD8 naive and one CD8 memory plate per donor.

Concerning this clone: Its specificity is unknown.

Original handling: ImmunoSEQ junction-only sequences lacked quality scores, so their filtering differed. Produced via immunoSEQ multiplex PCR; TCRdb's table is partial and in-frame only. V, J and clone size reflect that table, while D and trimming were determined from the DNA. The sample lists more than 2 million clones, about 95% occurring once. Study results and limitations: Specimens sampled were limited to blood, with tissue repertoires likely differing.

A split of CD4+ cells into CD45RA+ naive and CD45RA-negative memory subsets was performed. This sequence originates from a man aged 18 to 30 in good health. The specimen was naive CD4+ T cells sorted from blood. The subset was: CD45RA+ positively selected.

This chain's CDR3 is CASSESSGGIGYEQYF. The CDR3 nucleotides read TGTGCCAGCAGTGAATCATCAGGGGGAATCGGGTACGAGCAGTACTTC. The J gene is TRBJ2-7, the V gene TRBV25-1; 7 nucleotides agree with TRBD1. Germline-derived CDR1 and CDR2 are MGHDK and SYGVNS. Trimming at V came to 1 base and at J to 4 bases, leaving 10 bases not matched to a gene. CDR3 length: 16 amino acids.